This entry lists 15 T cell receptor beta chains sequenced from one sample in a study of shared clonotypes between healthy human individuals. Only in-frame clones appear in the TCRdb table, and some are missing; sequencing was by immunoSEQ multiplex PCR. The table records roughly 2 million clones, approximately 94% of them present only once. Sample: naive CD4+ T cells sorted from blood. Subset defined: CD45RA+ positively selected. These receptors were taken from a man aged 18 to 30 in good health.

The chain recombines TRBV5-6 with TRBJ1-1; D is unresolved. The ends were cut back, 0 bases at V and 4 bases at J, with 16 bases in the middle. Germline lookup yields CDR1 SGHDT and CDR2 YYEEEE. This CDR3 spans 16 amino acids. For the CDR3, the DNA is TGTGCCAGCAGCTTGGCTGGGGAGGGCGCGGGCACTGAAGCTTTCTTT. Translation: CASSLAGEGAGTEAFF.

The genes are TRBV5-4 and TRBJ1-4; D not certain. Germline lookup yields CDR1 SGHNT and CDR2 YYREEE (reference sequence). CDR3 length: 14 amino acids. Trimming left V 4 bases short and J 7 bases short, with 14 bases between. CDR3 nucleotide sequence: TGTGCCAGCAGCCCAGACTCCCTGGGTGAAAAACTGTTTTTT. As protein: CASSPDSLGEKLFF.

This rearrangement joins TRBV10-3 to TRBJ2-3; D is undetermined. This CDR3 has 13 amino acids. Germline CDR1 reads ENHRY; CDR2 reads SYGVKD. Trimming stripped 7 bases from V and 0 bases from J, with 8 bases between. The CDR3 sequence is CAINELSTDTQYF. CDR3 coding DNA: TGTGCCATCAACGAACTCAGCACAGATACGCAGTATTTT.

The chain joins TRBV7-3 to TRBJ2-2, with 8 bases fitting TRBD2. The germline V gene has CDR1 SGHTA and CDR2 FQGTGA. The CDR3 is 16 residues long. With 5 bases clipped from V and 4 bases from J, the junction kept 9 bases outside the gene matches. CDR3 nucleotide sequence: TGTGCCAGCAGCCCACCGGGGGCGGGGGGCACCGGGGAGCTGTTTTTT. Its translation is CASSPPGAGGTGELFF.

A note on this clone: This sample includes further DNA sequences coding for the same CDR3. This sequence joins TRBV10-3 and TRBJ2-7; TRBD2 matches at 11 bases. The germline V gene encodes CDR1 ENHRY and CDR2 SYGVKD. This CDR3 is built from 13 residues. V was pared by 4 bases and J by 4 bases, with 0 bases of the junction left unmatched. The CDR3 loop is CAISGTSGYEQYF. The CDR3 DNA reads TGTGCCATCAGTGGGACTAGCGGGTACGAGCAGTACTTC.

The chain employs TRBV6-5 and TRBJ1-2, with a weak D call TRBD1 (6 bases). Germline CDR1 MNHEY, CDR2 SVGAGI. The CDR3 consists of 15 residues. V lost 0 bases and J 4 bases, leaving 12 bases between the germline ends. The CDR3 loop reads CASSYSIGGGYGYTF. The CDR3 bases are TGTGCCAGCAGTTACTCAATTGGAGGGGGCTATGGCTACACCTTC.

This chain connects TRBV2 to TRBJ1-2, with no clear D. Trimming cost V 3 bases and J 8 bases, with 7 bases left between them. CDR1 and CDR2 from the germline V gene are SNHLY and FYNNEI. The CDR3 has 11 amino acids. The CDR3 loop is CASSDRRGYTF. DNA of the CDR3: TGTGCCAGCAGTGATCGCCGAGGCTACACCTTC.

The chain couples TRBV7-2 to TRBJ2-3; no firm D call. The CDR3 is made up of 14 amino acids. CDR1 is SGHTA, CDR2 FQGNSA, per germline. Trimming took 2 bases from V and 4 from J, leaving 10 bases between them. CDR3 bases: TGTGCCAGCAGCTTACTAGGGATGTCAGATACGCAGTATTTT. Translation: CASSLLGMSDTQYF.

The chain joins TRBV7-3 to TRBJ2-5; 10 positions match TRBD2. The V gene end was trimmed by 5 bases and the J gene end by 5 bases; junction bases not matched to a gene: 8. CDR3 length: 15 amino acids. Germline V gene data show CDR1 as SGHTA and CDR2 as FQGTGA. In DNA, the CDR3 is TGTGCCAGCAGCACCGAGCGGGGGGGCCACGAGACCCAGTACTTC. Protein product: CASSTERGGHETQYF.

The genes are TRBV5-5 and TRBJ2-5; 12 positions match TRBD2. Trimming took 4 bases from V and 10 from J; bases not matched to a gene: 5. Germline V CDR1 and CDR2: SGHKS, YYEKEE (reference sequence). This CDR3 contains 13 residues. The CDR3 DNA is TGTGCCAGCAGCGCTAGACTAGCGGGAGACCAGTACTTC. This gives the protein CASSARLAGDQYF.

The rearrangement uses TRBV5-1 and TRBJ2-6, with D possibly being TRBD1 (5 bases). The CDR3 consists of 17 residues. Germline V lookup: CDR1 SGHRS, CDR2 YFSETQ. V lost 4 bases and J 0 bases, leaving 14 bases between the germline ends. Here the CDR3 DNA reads TGCGCCAGCAGCCCAGGCAGGGCTGACTCTGGGGCCAACGTCCTGACTTTC. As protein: CASSPGRADSGANVLTF.

The CDR3 DNA sequence: TGTGCCAGCAGCTTGAGGGTACTGCAGGGAAATTCACCCCTCCACTTT. Protein: CASSLRVLQGNSPLHF. J is TRBJ1-6 and V is TRBV5-6, with a possible D match to TRBD1 (5 bases). CDR3 size: 16 residues. CDR1 and CDR2 (germline): SGHDT, YYEEEE. V gave up 1 base and J gave up 7 bases, with 15 bases separating them.

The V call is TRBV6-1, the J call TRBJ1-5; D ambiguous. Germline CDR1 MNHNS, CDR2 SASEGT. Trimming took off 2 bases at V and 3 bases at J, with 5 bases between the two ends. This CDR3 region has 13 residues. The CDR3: CASSESDNQPQHF. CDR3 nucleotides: TGTGCCAGCAGTGAATCTGACAATCAGCCCCAGCATTTT.

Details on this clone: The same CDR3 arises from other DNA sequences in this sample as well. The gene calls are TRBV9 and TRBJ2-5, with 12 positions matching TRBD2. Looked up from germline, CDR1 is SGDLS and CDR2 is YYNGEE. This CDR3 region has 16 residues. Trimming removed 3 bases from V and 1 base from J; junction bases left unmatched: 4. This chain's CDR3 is CASSGGLAGGQETQYF. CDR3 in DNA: TGTGCCAGCAGCGGGGGACTAGCGGGTGGCCAAGAGACCCAGTACTTC.

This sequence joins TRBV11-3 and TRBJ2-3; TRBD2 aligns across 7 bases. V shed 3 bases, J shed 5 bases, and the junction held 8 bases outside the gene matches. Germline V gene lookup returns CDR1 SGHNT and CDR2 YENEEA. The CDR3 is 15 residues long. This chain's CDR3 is CASSLGTKSRDTQYF. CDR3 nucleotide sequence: TGTGCCAGCAGCTTGGGGACTAAGTCGCGAGATACGCAGTATTTT.